The next 9 T cell receptor beta chains were all read from a single sample in a study of OX40 agonist ivuxolimab in advanced cancers. Only in-frame clones appear in the TCRdb table, and some are missing; sequencing was by immunoSEQ multiplex PCR. The table records about 66,000 clones, approximately 87% of them present only once. Material: CD4+ or CD8+ T cells sorted from blood, obtained in a trial of the OX40 agonist ivuxolimab. The receptor set was obtained from an adult with an advanced solid tumor such as melanoma, head and neck, liver or kidney cancer.

V usage is TRBV7-9 and J usage is TRBJ2-5; D possibly uses TRBD1 or TRBD2 (5 bases each). The CDR3 has 16 residues. Germline V gene sequence: CDR1 SEHNR, CDR2 FQNEAQ (reference sequence). V dropped 0 bases and J dropped 5 bases, with 16 bases sitting between them. CDR3 protein: CASSLAYRGARETQYF. The CDR3 DNA reads TGTGCCAGCAGCTTAGCCTACCGAGGGGCCAGGGAGACCCAGTACTTC.

The chain links TRBV27 to TRBJ2-3, with D perhaps being TRBD1 or TRBD2 (5 bases each). Per germline, CDR1 MNHEY and CDR2 SMNVEV (reference sequence). This CDR3 comprises 16 residues. V lost 4 bases, J lost 0 bases, and 14 bases lay in between. The CDR3 DNA is TGTGCCAGCAGTTCATCGGGACGTTCAAGCACAGATACGCAGTATTTT. It yields the protein CASSSSGRSSTDTQYF.

This clone has more than one count but fewer than ten. V gene TRBV19 combines with J gene TRBJ2-7; D is ambiguous. The CDR3 is 15 amino acids. Trimming removed 6 bases from V and 0 bases from J, with 15 bases in between. Germline V gene sequence: CDR1 LNHDA, CDR2 SQIVND (reference sequence). The DNA for the CDR3 is TGTGCCAGTAGCGTTACGACGGTTAGCTCCTACGAGCAGTACTTC. Amino acid sequence: CASSVTTVSSYEQYF.

The chain is built from TRBV5-8 and TRBJ2-2; 8 nucleotides match TRBD1. CDR1 SGHTS and CDR2 YDEGEE come from the germline V gene. Trimming removed 4 bases from V and 13 bases from J; junction bases left unmatched: 6. The CDR3 is 12 amino acids. The CDR3 nucleotides read TGTGCCAGCAGCGGTGGGACAGGCGGGCTGTTTTTT. It encodes CASSGGTGGLFF.

The table lists this clone with a count of one. The chain is built from TRBV5-1 and TRBJ1-1; D possibly corresponds to TRBD1 (6 bases). Germline V gives CDR1 SGHRS, CDR2 YFSETQ. V was shortened by 0 bases and J by 6 bases, with 12 bases between the two germline ends. CDR3 length: 14 amino acids. The CDR3 loop is CASSLVGGAAEAFF. The CDR3 nucleotides read TGCGCCAGCAGCTTGGTAGGGGGAGCGGCTGAAGCTTTCTTT.

The chain combines TRBV5-4 with TRBJ2-1; D might be TRBD2 (7 bases). V was pared by 4 bases and J by 7 bases, with 18 bases between. This CDR3 is 15 amino acids long. Germline V gene lookup returns CDR1 SGHNT and CDR2 YYREEE (reference sequence). CDR3 nucleotides: TGTGCCAGCAGCCTAGGGGGGACTACCGGTAATGAGCAGTTCTTC. It translates to CASSLGGTTGNEQFF.

This CDR3 reads CSVVESYGYTF. DNA of the CDR3: TGCAGCGTTGTGGAGTCCTATGGCTACACCTTC. This chain links TRBV29-1 with TRBJ1-2; D not certain. The CDR3 spans 11 residues. Germline CDR1 is SQVTM and CDR2 is ANQGSEA. Trimming took 4 bases from V and 4 from J, leaving 7 bases between them.

This sequence joins TRBV5-1 and TRBJ2-1, with TRBD1 matching over 7 bases. The CDR3 is made up of 14 amino acids. With V trimmed by 4 bases and J by 8 bases, 9 bases remained unmatched. The germline gives CDR1 SGHRS, CDR2 YFSETQ. CDR3 region: CASSIGQDWDEQFF. CDR3 nucleotide sequence: TGCGCCAGCAGCATCGGACAGGACTGGGATGAGCAGTTCTTC.

This rearrangement joins TRBV2 to TRBJ1-2, with TRBD1 matching over 7 bases. CDR3 size: 14 residues. The J segment lost 3 bases and the V segment lost 7 bases, leaving 8 bases of the junction unmatched. In germline, CDR1 is SNHLY, CDR2 FYNNEI. Here the CDR3 DNA reads TGTGCCAGCATCTTCAACAGGGGCGACTATGGCTACACCTTC. Its translation is CASIFNRGDYGYTF.